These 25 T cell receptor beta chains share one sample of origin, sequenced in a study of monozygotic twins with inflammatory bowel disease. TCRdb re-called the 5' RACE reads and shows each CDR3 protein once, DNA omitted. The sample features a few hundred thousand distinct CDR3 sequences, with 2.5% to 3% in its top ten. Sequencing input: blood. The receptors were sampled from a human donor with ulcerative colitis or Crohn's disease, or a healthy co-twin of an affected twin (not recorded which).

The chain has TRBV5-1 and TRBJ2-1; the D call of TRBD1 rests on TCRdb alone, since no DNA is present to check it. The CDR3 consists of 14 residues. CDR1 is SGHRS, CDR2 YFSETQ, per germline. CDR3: CASSLGTEGDEQFF.

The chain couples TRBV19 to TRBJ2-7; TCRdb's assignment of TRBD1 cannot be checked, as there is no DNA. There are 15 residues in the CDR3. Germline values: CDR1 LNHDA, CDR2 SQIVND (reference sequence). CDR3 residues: CASSRSGAGPYEQYF.

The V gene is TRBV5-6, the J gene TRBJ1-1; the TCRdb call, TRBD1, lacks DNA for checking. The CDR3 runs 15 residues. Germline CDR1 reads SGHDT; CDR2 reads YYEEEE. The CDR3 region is CASSYAPGQNTEAFF.

CDR3 sequence reads: CSVEVEPTPTGELFF. V is TRBV29-1 and J is TRBJ2-2. The CDR3 contains 15 residues. Per the germline V gene, CDR1 is SQVTM and CDR2 is ANQGSEA.

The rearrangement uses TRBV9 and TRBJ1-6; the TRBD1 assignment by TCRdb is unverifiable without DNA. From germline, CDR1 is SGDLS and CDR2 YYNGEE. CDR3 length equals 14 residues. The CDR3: CASSVGGDNSPLHF.

CDR3 protein: CASSPGQVNIEAFF. The chain is built from TRBV5-1 and TRBJ1-1; there is no DNA to check the TCRdb D call of TRBD1. The CDR3 consists of 14 residues. Germline CDR1 reads SGHRS; CDR2 reads YFSETQ.

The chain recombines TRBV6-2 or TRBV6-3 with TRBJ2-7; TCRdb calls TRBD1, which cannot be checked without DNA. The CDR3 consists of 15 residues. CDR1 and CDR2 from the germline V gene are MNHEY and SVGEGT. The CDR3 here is CASNTVGQVPYEQYF.

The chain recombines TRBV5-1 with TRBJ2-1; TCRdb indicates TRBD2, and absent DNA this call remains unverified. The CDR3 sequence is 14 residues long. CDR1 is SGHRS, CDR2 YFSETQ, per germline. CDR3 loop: CASSLLSGEGEQFF. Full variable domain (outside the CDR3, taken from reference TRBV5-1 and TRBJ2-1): KAGVTQTPRYLIKTRGQQVTLSCSPISGHRSVSWYQQTPGQGLQFLFEYFSETQRNKGNFPGRFSGRQFSNSRSEMNVSTLELGDSALYLCASSLLSGEGEQFFGPGTRLTVL.

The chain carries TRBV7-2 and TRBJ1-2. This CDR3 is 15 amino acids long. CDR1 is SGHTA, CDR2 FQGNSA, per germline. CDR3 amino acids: CASSSDPSGIYGYTF.

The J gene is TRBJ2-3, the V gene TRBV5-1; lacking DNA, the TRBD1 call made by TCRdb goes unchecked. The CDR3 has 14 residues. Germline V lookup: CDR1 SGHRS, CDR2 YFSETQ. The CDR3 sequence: CASSYGQGEDTQYF.

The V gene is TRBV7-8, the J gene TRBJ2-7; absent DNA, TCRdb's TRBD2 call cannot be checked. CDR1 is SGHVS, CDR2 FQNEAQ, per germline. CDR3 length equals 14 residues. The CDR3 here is CASSRTSGTYEQYF.

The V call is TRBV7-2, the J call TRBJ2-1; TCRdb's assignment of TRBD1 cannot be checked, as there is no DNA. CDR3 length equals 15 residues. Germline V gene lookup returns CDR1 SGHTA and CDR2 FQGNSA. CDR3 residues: CASSLQTPPGKEQFF.

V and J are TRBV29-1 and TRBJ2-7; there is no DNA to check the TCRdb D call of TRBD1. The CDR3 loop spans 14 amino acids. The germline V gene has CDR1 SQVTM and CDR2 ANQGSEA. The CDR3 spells CSVGRTGRNYEQYF.

CDR3 amino acids: CASSISEGLAGGRSEQFF. The chain uses TRBV19 and TRBJ2-1; TCRdb names TRBD2, which stays unverified in the absence of DNA. In germline, CDR1 is LNHDA, CDR2 SQIVND (reference sequence). The CDR3 extends over 18 amino acids.

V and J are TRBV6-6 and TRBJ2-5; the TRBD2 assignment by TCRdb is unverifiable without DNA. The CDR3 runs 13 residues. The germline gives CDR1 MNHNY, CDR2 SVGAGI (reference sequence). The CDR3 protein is CASTTQGRAGVAF.

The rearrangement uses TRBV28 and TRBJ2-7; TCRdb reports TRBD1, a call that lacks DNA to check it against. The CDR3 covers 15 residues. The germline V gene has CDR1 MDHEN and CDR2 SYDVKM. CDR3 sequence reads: CASSPAGQGRYEQYF.

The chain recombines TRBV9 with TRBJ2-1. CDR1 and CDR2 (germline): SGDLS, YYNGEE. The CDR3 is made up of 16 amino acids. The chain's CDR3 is CASSVMFASSYNEQFF.

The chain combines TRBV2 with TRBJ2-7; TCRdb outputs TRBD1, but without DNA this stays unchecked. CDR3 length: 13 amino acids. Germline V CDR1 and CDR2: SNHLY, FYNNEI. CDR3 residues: CASRQDGGYEQYF. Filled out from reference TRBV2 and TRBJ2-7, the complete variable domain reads EPEVTQTPSHQVTQMGQEVILRCVPISNHLYFYWYRQILGQKVEFLVSFYNNEISEKSEIFDDQFSVERPDGSNFTLKIRSTKLEDSAMYFCASRQDGGYEQYFGPGTRLTVT.

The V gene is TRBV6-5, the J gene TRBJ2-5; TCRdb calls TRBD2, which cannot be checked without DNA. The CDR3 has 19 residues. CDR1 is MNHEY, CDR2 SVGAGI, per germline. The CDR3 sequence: CASSYSKSGLAGLQETQYF.

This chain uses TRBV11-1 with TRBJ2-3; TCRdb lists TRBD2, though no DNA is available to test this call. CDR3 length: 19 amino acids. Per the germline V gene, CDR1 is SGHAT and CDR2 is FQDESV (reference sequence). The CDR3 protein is CASSPYFSGNEAFADTQYF.

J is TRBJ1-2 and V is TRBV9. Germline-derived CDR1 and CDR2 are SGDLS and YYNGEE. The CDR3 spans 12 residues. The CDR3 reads CASSVAERGYTF.

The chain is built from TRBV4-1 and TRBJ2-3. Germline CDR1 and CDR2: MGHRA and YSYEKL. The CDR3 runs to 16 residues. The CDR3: CASSQGVERGTDTQYF.

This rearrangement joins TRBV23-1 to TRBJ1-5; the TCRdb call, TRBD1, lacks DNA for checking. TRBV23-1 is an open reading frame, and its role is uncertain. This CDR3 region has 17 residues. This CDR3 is CASSQSRGNNSNQPQHF.

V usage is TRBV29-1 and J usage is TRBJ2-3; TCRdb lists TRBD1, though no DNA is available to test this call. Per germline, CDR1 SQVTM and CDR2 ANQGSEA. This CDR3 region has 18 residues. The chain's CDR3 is CSVEDAVGTGISTDTQYF.

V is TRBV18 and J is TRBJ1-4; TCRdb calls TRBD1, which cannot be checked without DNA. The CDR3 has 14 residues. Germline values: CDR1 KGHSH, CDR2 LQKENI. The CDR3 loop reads CASSPGDGNEKLFF.